This TCR beta chain was profiled in a study of OX40 agonist ivuxolimab in advanced cancers. Study-wide results and limits: Doses of 0.1 to 3.0 mg/kg were accompanied by clonal expansion of CD4+ and CD8+ blood T cells by week 6. CD8+ T cells (on average) carried more expanded clones than CD4+ T cells.

About this clone: Its antigen remains unidentified.

The V end was cut by 2 bases, the J end by 0 bases, with 11 bases between. The germline V gene encodes CDR1 SGHNT and CDR2 YYREEE (reference sequence). The CDR3 runs 15 residues. Using immunoSEQ multiplex PCR, the repertoire was profiled, and TCRdb retains in-frame clones only, with some absent. Of under 90,000 clones detected, 89% appear once; the ten largest clones hold over 0.15%. The TCR was taken from an adult with an advanced solid tumor such as melanoma, head and neck, liver or kidney cancer. The V call is TRBV5-4, the J call TRBJ1-1; TRBD1 might be the D (5 bases). The source was CD4+ or CD8+ T cells sorted from blood, collected in a trial of the OX40 agonist ivuxolimab. CDR3 sequence reads: CASSLARAMNTEAFF. The CDR3, as DNA: TGTGCCAGCAGCTTAGCCAGGGCCATGAACACTGAAGCTTTCTTT.